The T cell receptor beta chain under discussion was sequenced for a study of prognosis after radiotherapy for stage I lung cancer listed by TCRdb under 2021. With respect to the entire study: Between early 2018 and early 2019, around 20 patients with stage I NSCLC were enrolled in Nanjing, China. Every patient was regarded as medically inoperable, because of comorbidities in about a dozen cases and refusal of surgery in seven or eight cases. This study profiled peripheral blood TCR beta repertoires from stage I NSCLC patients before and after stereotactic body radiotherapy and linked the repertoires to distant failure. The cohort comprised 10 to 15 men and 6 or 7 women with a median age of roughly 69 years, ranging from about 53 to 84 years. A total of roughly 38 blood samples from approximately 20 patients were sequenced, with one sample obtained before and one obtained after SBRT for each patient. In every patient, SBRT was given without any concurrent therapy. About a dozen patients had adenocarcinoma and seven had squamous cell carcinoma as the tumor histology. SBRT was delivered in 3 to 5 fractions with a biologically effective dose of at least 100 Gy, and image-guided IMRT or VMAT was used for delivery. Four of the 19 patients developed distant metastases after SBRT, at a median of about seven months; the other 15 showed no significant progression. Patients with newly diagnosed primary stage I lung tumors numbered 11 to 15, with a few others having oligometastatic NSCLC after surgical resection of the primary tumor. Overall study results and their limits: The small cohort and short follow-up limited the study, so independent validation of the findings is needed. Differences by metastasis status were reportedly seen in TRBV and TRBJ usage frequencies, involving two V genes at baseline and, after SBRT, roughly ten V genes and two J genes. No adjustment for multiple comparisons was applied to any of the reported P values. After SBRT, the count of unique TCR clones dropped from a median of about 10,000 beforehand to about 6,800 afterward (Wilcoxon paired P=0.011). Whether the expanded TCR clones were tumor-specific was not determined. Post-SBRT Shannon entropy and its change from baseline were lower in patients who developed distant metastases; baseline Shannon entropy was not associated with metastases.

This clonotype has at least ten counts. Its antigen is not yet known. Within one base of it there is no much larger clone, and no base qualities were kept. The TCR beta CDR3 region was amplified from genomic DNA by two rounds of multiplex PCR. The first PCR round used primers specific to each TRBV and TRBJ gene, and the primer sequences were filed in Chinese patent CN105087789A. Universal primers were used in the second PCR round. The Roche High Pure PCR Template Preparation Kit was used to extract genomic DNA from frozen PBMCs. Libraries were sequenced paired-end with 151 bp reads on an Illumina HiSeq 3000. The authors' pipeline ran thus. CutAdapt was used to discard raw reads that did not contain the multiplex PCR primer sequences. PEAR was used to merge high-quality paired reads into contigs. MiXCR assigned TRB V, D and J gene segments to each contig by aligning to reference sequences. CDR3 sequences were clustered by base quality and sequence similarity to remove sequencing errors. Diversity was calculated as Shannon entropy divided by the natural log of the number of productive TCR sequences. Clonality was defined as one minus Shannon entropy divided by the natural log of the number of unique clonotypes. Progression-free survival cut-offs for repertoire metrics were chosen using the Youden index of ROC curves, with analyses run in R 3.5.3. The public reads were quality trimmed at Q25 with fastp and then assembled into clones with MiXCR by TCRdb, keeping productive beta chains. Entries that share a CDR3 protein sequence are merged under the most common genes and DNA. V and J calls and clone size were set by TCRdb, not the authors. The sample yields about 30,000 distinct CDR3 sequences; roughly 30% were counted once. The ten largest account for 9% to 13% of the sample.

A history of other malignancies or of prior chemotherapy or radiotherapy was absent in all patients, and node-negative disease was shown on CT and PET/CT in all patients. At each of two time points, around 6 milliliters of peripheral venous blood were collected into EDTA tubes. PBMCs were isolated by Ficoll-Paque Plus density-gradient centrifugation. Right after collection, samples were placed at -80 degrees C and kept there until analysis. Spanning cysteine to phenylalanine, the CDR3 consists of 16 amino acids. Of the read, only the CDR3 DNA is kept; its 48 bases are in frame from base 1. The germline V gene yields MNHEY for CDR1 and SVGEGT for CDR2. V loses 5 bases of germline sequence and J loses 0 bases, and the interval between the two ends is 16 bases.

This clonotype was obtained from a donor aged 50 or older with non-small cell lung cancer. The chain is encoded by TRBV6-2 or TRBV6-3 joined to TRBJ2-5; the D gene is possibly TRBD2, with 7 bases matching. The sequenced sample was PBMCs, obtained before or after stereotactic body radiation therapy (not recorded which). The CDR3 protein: CASSGLGGGNQETQYF. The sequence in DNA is TGTGCCAGCAGTGGCCTAGGGGGAGGGAACCAAGAGACCCAGTACTTC.